This passage covers 25 T cell receptor beta chains from one sample sequenced in a study of patients and donors after allogeneic stem cell transplantation. TCRdb analysed the RT-PCR reads with MiXCR anew, one entry per CDR3 protein. This repertoire shows approximately 250,000 distinct CDR3 sequences, 13% to 15% found once; its top ten account for 11%. The source material was blood, either unsorted or a sorted T cell fraction (not recorded which). The source of these receptors is a human donor who was either an allogeneic HSCT recipient or a stem cell or donor lymphocyte infusion donor (not recorded which). It is not recorded whose cells these are; they may come from a transplant donor.

The CDR3 bases are TGTGCCAGCAGCCTACAGGGGGCGACCCTCCACTTT. Translated, it gives CASSLQGATLHF. The rearrangement uses TRBV12-3 or TRBV12-4 and TRBJ1-6, with TRBD1 matching over 9 bases. The CDR3 is 12 amino acids. The ends lost 6 bases at V and 14 bases at J; junction bases unmatched: 5.

This rearrangement joins TRBV7-2 to TRBJ1-6, with D unresolved. Looked up from germline, CDR1 is SGHTA and CDR2 is FQGNSA. Trimming shortened V by 5 bases and J by 5 bases, and 7 bases separated the two germline ends. The CDR3 sequence is 13 residues long. CDR3 loop: CASSPSHNSPLHF. DNA for the CDR3: TGTGCCAGCAGCCCCAGCCATAATTCACCCCTCCACTTT. Supplemented by reference TRBV7-2 and TRBJ1-6, the full variable domain reads GAGVSQSPSNKVTEKGKDVELRCDPISGHTALYWYRQSLGQGLEFLIYFQGNSAPDKSGLPSDRFSAERTGGSVSTLTIQRTQQEDSAVYLCASSPSHNSPLHFGNGTRLTVT.

This clonotype occurred a few times. V usage is TRBV5-6 and J usage is TRBJ1-1, with TRBD1 matching 7 bases. J lost 7 bases, V lost 5 bases, and 11 bases had no gene match. Germline-derived CDR1 and CDR2 are SGHDT and YYEEEE. The CDR3 loop spans 14 amino acids. The CDR3 is CASSSGQPNSEAFF. CDR3 nucleotides: TGTGCCAGCAGTTCGGGACAGCCGAATAGTGAAGCTTTCTTT.

This clonotype was seen ten or more times. The chain uses TRBV20-1 and TRBJ2-7; 8 bases map to TRBD1. The CDR3 runs to 13 residues. Losses at the gene ends were 5 bases for V and 3 bases for J; bases not matched to a gene: 6. Germline V gives CDR1 DFQATT, CDR2 SNEGSKA (reference sequence). The CDR3 loop reads CSARTGMNYEQYF. CDR3 nucleotides: TGCAGTGCTCGGACAGGGATGAACTACGAGCAGTACTTC.

The chain is built from TRBV12-3 or TRBV12-4 and TRBJ1-2; 7 bases fit TRBD1. CDR3 length: 14 amino acids. Trimming removed 6 bases from V and 6 bases from J; junction bases left unmatched: 10. In nucleotides, the CDR3 is TGTGCCAGCAGCCAGACAGGGACTCACAATGGCTACACCTTC. It is translated as CASSQTGTHNGYTF.

This chain uses TRBV6-1 with TRBJ1-3, with TRBD1 matching over 8 bases. Losses at the gene ends were 5 bases for V and 3 bases for J; bases not matched to a gene: 9. The CDR3 runs to 16 residues. Germline V gene lookup returns CDR1 MNHNS and CDR2 SASEGT. Here the CDR3 reads CASSNAAGGGGNTIYF. DNA for the CDR3: TGTGCCAGCAGTAACGCCGCAGGGGGCGGTGGAAACACCATATATTTT.

There are a few counts of this clonotype. V usage is TRBV6-2 or TRBV6-3 and J usage is TRBJ2-4, with D perhaps matching TRBD1 or TRBD2 (5 bases each). In germline, CDR1 is MNHEY, CDR2 SVGEGT. The CDR3 spans 15 residues. V lost 7 bases and J lost 5, with 18 bases in between. The CDR3 protein is CASTPRRGLENIQYF. The CDR3 DNA reads as TGTGCCAGCACCCCCCGCCGGGGCCTCGAAAACATTCAGTACTTC.

The chain couples TRBV6-1 to TRBJ1-1, with D hard to call. Germline CDR1 and CDR2: MNHNS and SASEGT. Trimming pared 6 bases from V and 0 bases from J, leaving 20 bases between. The CDR3 consists of 17 residues. The CDR3 protein is CASRRTGPHIMNTEAFF. The CDR3 bases are TGTGCCAGCAGACGGACCGGACCTCATATCATGAACACTGAAGCTTTCTTT.

This clonotype was found a few times. The chain is built from TRBV27 and TRBJ1-4; the D gene is possibly TRBD1 (5 bases). This CDR3 has 15 amino acids. V shed 1 base and J shed 8 bases, with 14 bases lying between them. Germline V gene sequence: CDR1 MNHEY, CDR2 SMNVEV (reference sequence). Written as DNA, the CDR3 is TGTGCCAGCAGTTTATACCTCAGGGAGACGGAAAAACTGTTTTTT. It yields the protein CASSLYLRETEKLFF. Full variable domain (rest looked up from reference TRBV27 and TRBJ1-4): EAQVTQNPRYLITVTGKKLTVTCSQNMNHEYMSWYRQDPGLGLRQIYYSMNVEVTDKGDVPEGYKVSRKEKRNFPLILESPSPNQTSLYFCASSLYLRETEKLFFGSGTQLSVL.

At least ten counts were recorded for this clonotype. V usage is TRBV15 and J usage is TRBJ1-5, with D perhaps TRBD1 (6 bases). Deletions cut 4 bases from V and 10 bases from J, with 17 bases between. The CDR3 has 14 amino acids. The germline gives CDR1 LNHNV, CDR2 YYDKDF (reference sequence). The CDR3 DNA sequence: TGTGCCACCAGCAATGGACGGGGGGCCTCTCCCCAGCATTTT. The encoded protein is CATSNGRGASPQHF.

The rearrangement uses TRBV3-1 and TRBJ1-5, with D unclear. The CDR3 is 13 residues long. Trimming stripped 0 bases from V and 11 bases from J, with 11 bases between. The V gene's germline CDR1 is LGHDT and CDR2 YNNKEL (reference sequence). Written as DNA, the CDR3 is TGTGCCAGCAGCCAAGAGACGTGGGTGACCCAGCATTTT. Translating it yields CASSQETWVTQHF.

This chain links TRBV4-2 with TRBJ2-1; possibly TRBD1 for D (6 bases). Per germline, CDR1 LGHNA and CDR2 YNFKEQ. This CDR3 contains 14 residues. V lost 2 bases and J lost 11, with 16 bases in between. CDR3 region: CASSQPTQGTKQFF. The CDR3 bases are TGTGCCAGCAGCCAACCTACCCAGGGGACCAAGCAGTTCTTC.

This chain uses TRBV7-9 with TRBJ1-2; D uncertain. The V gene's germline CDR1 is SEHNR and CDR2 FQNEAQ (reference sequence). Trimming removed 5 bases at V and 0 bases at J, with 13 bases between. The CDR3 loop spans 15 amino acids. The CDR3 protein is CASSQGPATNYGYTF. CDR3 nucleotides: TGTGCCAGCAGCCAAGGACCGGCCACTAACTATGGCTACACCTTC.

This sequence joins TRBV20-1 and TRBJ2-2, with D perhaps being TRBD1 or TRBD2 (5 bases each). The CDR3 is made up of 14 amino acids. V was pared by 6 bases and J by 7 bases, with 18 bases between. Germline lookup yields CDR1 DFQATT and CDR2 SNEGSKA (reference sequence). The chain's CDR3 is CSARDPSQGGELFF. DNA of the CDR3: TGCAGTGCCCGGGACCCTTCCCAAGGCGGGGAGCTGTTTTTT.

A few counts support this clonotype. V is TRBV4-1 and J is TRBJ1-2; TRBD1 matches at 8 bases. This CDR3 comprises 14 residues. Losses at the gene ends were 5 bases for V and 8 bases for J; bases not matched to a gene: 10. Germline assignment: CDR1 MGHRA and CDR2 YSYEKL. CDR3 nucleotide sequence: TGCGCCAGCAGCTTCAACCCCGACAGGGGCGGCTACACCTTC. Its protein is CASSFNPDRGGYTF.

The DNA for the CDR3 is TGTGCTAGTTGGGCCCGACAGGGGACCGGGGAGCTGTTTTTT. Encoded protein: CASWARQGTGELFF. This chain joins TRBV12-5 and TRBJ2-2, with 8 nucleotides matching TRBD1. The CDR3 covers 14 residues. Germline V gene lookup returns CDR1 LGHNT and CDR2 FRNRAP. Trimming took 8 bases from V and 5 from J; bases not matched to a gene: 7.

The gene calls are TRBV19 and TRBJ2-1; the match to TRBD2 covers 9 bases. J lost 4 bases, V lost 6 bases, and 13 bases had no gene match. Germline assignment: CDR1 LNHDA and CDR2 SQIVND (reference sequence). This CDR3 is 17 amino acids long. The CDR3 DNA follows: TGTGCCAGTAGCCGAGAAGGCATTAGCGGGAGATACAATGAGCAGTTCTTC. Its protein is CASSREGISGRYNEQFF. The whole variable domain, remainder taken from reference TRBV19 and TRBJ2-1, is DGGITQSPKYLFRKEGQNVTLSCEQNLNHDAMYWYRQDPGQGLRLIYYSQIVNDFQKGDIAEGYSVSREKKESFPLTVTSAQKNPTAFYLCASSREGISGRYNEQFFGPGTRLTVL.

This clonotype was seen only a few times. Here the CDR3 reads CASTPFGLAGGTDTQYF. The DNA for the CDR3 is TGTGCCAGTACCCCCTTCGGACTAGCGGGGGGCACAGATACGCAGTATTTT. The chain employs TRBV19 and TRBJ2-3; TRBD2 matches at 13 bases. CDR3 length: 17 residues. Germline V gene lookup returns CDR1 LNHDA and CDR2 SQIVND (reference sequence). The J segment lost 1 base and the V segment lost 7 bases, leaving 8 bases of the junction unmatched.

There are a few counts of this clonotype. The CDR3 here is CASSSTSVYNEQFF. As DNA, the CDR3 is TGTGCCAGCAGCTCCACCTCCGTTTACAATGAGCAGTTCTTC. The genes are TRBV7-9 and TRBJ2-1; D gene uncertain. V was pared by 4 bases and J by 4 bases, with 11 bases between. Germline loops: CDR1 SEHNR, CDR2 FQNEAQ (reference sequence). The length of the CDR3 is 14 residues.

This clonotype was counted at least ten times. The chain carries TRBV24-1 and TRBJ1-2, with 8 bases fitting TRBD1. Per the germline V gene, CDR1 is KGHDR and CDR2 is SFDVKD. V lost 3 bases to trimming and J lost 4 bases; unmatched junction nucleotides: 9. There are 16 residues in the CDR3. CDR3 protein: CATSDAGTGEGYGYTF. The CDR3, as DNA: TGTGCCACCAGTGATGCCGGGACAGGAGAGGGCTATGGCTACACCTTC.

V and J are TRBV6-1 and TRBJ1-1; D is unclear. The CDR3 is 13 residues long. Deletions cut 6 bases from V and 1 base from J, with 9 bases between. CDR1 is MNHNS and CDR2 is SASEGT in the germline V gene. This CDR3 reads CASRPRQNTEAFF. Here the CDR3 DNA reads TGTGCCAGCAGACCCAGACAGAACACTGAAGCTTTCTTT.

The CDR3 loop is CASRSTGRSGQETQYF. CDR3 sequence (DNA): TGTGCCAGCAGATCTACAGGGAGGAGTGGCCAAGAGACCCAGTACTTC. The V gene is TRBV6-1, the J gene TRBJ2-5; D tentatively reads TRBD1 or TRBD2 (6 bases each). V was clipped by 6 bases and J by 1 base, with 18 bases between them. The CDR3 runs 16 residues. Germline V gives CDR1 MNHNS, CDR2 SASEGT.

This clonotype was found a few times. V is TRBV6-5 and J is TRBJ1-3, with D tentatively TRBD1 (5 bases). Germline V gives CDR1 MNHEY, CDR2 SVGAGI. CDR3 length equals 16 residues. The V end was cut by 2 bases, the J end by 0 bases, with 11 bases between. The CDR3 sequence is CASSYKPGYSGNTIYF. CDR3 nucleotide sequence: TGTGCCAGCAGTTACAAACCAGGGTACTCTGGAAACACCATATATTTT.

This clonotype was counted many times. The chain combines TRBV18 with TRBJ1-1; 8 bases agree with TRBD1. Germline-derived CDR1 and CDR2 are KGHSH and LQKENI. The ends lost 4 bases at V and 5 bases at J; junction bases unmatched: 12. The CDR3 contains 16 residues. CDR3 DNA sequence: TGTGCCAGCTCACAACACCCTCCGGACAGGGCGACTGAAGCTTTCTTT. The encoded protein is CASSQHPPDRATEAFF. Drawing the rest from reference TRBV18 and TRBJ1-1, the complete variable domain is NAGVMQNPRHLVRRRGQEARLRCSPMKGHSHVYWYRQLPEEGLKFMVYLQKENIIDESGMPKERFSAEFPKEGPSILRIQQVVRGDSAAYFCASSQHPPDRATEAFFGQGTRLTVV.

CDR3 amino acids: CASSQDGPRNSPLHF. The CDR3 region has the DNA TGCGCCAGCAGCCAAGACGGACCGAGGAATTCACCCCTCCACTTT. V gene TRBV4-3 combines with J gene TRBJ1-6; D is uncertain. CDR3 length: 15 amino acids. V was cut by 0 bases and J by 7 bases, with 10 bases left in between. Germline V gene data show CDR1 as LGHNA and CDR2 as YSLEER.